This T cell receptor (beta chain) was identified in a study of blood T cells in healthy people across ages. The CDR3 totals 17 residues. The germline gives CDR1 LGHNT, CDR2 FRNRAP. V was shortened by 1 base and J by 6 bases, with 16 bases between the two germline ends. It was with a sample-barcoded 5' primer and a J-beta primer mix that a second PCR of about 7 to 12 cycles was run. Each CDR3 protein gets one entry after TCRdb re-called the 5' RACE reads with MiXCR. Among roughly 1.4 million distinct CDR3 sequences listed, roughly 64% were seen once. The origin of this receptor is a man between 18 and 29 years old in good health. The chain recombines TRBV12-5 with TRBJ2-6, with D possibly matching TRBD2 (5 bases). Sequencing was performed on blood. CDR3 DNA: TGTGCTAGTGGTTTGGAAAGCGGAAATACTGCGGCCAACGTCCTGACTTTC. This gives the protein CASGLESGNTAANVLTF.